These 13 T cell receptor beta chains originate from one sample sequenced in a study of T cell responses to AZD1222 COVID-19 vaccine. Generated by immunoSEQ multiplex PCR, the TCRdb table keeps only in-frame clones and is missing some. The sample contains under 300,000 clones, 90% to 95% of which appear only once. Material: peripheral blood, obtained on day 0 of AZD1222 vaccination. The receptor source for this set is an adult in good health.

The J gene is TRBJ1-6, the V gene TRBV7-2; D is possibly TRBD1 (6 bases). Germline V gene data show CDR1 as SGHTA and CDR2 as FQGNSA. This CDR3 is built from 19 residues. Trimming removed 2 bases at V and 5 bases at J, with 22 bases between. For the CDR3, the DNA is TGTGCCAGCAGCTTAAGAGAAGTTGGCGACAGGAGTGATAATTCACCCCTCCACTTT. Translation: CASSLREVGDRSDNSPLHF.

The chain joins TRBV7-9 to TRBJ2-1; TRBD1 matches at 10 bases. The CDR3 sequence is 16 residues long. Trimming removed 5 bases from V and 1 base from J; junction bases left unmatched: 5. Germline CDR1 and CDR2: SEHNR and FQNEAQ (reference sequence). The CDR3 bases are TGTGCCAGCAGCCGTGGGACAGGGGCGTCCTACAATGAGCAGTTCTTC. This sequence encodes CASSRGTGASYNEQFF.

The V and J genes are TRBV5-1 and TRBJ2-7, with TRBD2 matching over 10 bases. V shed 4 bases, J shed 4 bases, and the junction held 11 bases outside the gene matches. Looked up from germline, CDR1 is SGHRS and CDR2 is YFSETQ. The CDR3 consists of 16 residues. The CDR3 sequence: CASSRLRERGGYEQYF. The CDR3 DNA follows: TGCGCCAGCAGCCGGTTGCGGGAGCGGGGGGGTTACGAGCAGTACTTC.

CDR3 in amino acids: CASSPQAFGGNHEQFF. Here the CDR3 DNA reads TGTGCCAGCTCACCACAGGCGTTCGGGGGTAACCATGAGCAGTTCTTC. J is TRBJ2-1 and V is TRBV18; the D gene is possibly TRBD2 (6 bases). V was trimmed by 1 base and J by 8 bases, leaving 18 bases between them. CDR1 and CDR2 (germline): KGHSH, LQKENI. The CDR3 length is 16 residues.

The gene calls are TRBV6-5 and TRBJ2-1; TRBD1 agrees at 9 bases. The V gene's germline CDR1 is MNHEY and CDR2 SVGAGI. The J segment lost 8 bases and the V segment lost 4 bases, leaving 9 bases of the junction unmatched. This CDR3 has 15 amino acids. In DNA form, the CDR3 reads TGTGCCAGCAGTTCCCCCGGGACAGGGCTCCATGAGCAGTTCTTC. Its protein product is CASSSPGTGLHEQFF.

This chain links TRBV19 with TRBJ2-1; 7 nucleotides line up with TRBD2. The V segment lost 9 bases and the J segment 4 bases; nucleotides outside the gene matches: 9. The germline CDR1 and CDR2 sequences are LNHDA and SQIVND (reference sequence). The CDR3 spans 14 residues. The chain's CDR3 is CASPSAGVYNEQFF. The CDR3 nucleotides read TGTGCCAGCCCCTCGGCGGGGGTATACAATGAGCAGTTCTTC.

This chain uses TRBV30 with TRBJ1-4, with D possibly matching TRBD1 (5 bases). The CDR3 spans 15 residues. V shed 2 bases and J shed 5 bases, with 15 bases lying between them. The germline V gene has CDR1 GTSNPN and CDR2 SVGIG (reference sequence). CDR3 residues: CAWSSPGTGNEKLFF. DNA of the CDR3: TGTGCCTGGAGTTCACCCGGGACGGGGAATGAAAAACTGTTTTTT.

The chain uses TRBV7-9 and TRBJ2-5; 7 bases fit TRBD2. Unmatched junction bases numbered 2, after V lost 2 bases and J lost 5 bases. The CDR3 loop spans 13 amino acids. Germline-derived CDR1 and CDR2 are SEHNR and FQNEAQ (reference sequence). The CDR3: CASSLSGAETQYF. The CDR3 DNA is TGTGCCAGCAGCTTAAGCGGGGCTGAGACCCAGTACTTC.

This chain uses TRBV3-1 (or the pseudogene TRBV3-2) with TRBJ1-5; possibly TRBD1 for D (6 bases). V lost 3 bases, J lost 7 bases, and 13 bases lay in between. The CDR3 loop spans 14 amino acids. Germline lookup yields CDR1 LGHDT and CDR2 YNNKEL (reference sequence). The CDR3 here is CASSQTGFWQPQHF. The CDR3 region has the DNA TGTGCCAGCAGCCAGACAGGTTTCTGGCAGCCCCAGCATTTT.

This chain links TRBV7-2 with TRBJ2-7, with D perhaps TRBD2 (6 bases). Trimming cost V 2 bases and J 0 bases, with 14 bases left between them. Germline CDR1 reads SGHTA; CDR2 reads FQGNSA. The CDR3 runs 16 residues. The CDR3 reads CASSLSGTLSSYEQYF. The CDR3 DNA is TGTGCCAGCAGCTTATCCGGGACTCTGAGCTCCTACGAGCAGTACTTC.

The chain carries TRBV11-2 and TRBJ2-5; D remains ambiguous. Germline V gene data show CDR1 as SGHAT and CDR2 as FQNNGV. V was shortened by 5 bases and J by 4 bases, with 14 bases between the two germline ends. This CDR3 region has 14 residues. CDR3 loop: CASSPPGQRETQYF. The CDR3 nucleotides are TGTGCCAGCAGCCCCCCAGGCCAAAGAGAGACCCAGTACTTC.

This chain joins TRBV5-1 and TRBJ1-5; possibly TRBD1 for D (5 bases). Trimming pared 0 bases from V and 3 bases from J, leaving 7 bases between. The germline CDR1 and CDR2 sequences are SGHRS and YFSETQ. CDR3 length: 14 residues. CDR3 in amino acids: CASSLDGANQPQHF. In nucleotides, the CDR3 is TGCGCCAGCAGCTTGGACGGGGCCAATCAGCCCCAGCATTTT.

The genes are TRBV5-1 and TRBJ2-1; D is undetermined. Germline V gives CDR1 SGHRS, CDR2 YFSETQ. V lost 0 bases and J 1 base, leaving 8 bases between the germline ends. There are 15 residues in the CDR3. The CDR3 sequence: CASSLAFPSYNEQFF. For the CDR3, the DNA is TGCGCCAGCAGCTTGGCCTTTCCATCCTACAATGAGCAGTTCTTC.